Shown below are 20 T cell receptor beta chains from a single sample sequenced in a study of blood T cell repertoires in COVID-19 (dated by TCRdb to the early 2020s). Receptor libraries were prepared by the immunoSEQ multiplex PCR assay. TCRdb mirrors the immuneACCESS table, restricted to in-frame sequences. Some clones are absent from its copies; in checked studies, under half trace to an unresolved V gene, and the reason for the others is unknown. Across this sample there are some 120,000 clones, with over 75% seen only once. The ten largest clones capture 1.8% of the sample. The sequencing sample was made of peripheral blood. Source of these receptors: a human donor with active COVID-19. The donor label of this sample is uncertain.

The V call is TRBV3-1 (or the pseudogene TRBV3-2), the J call TRBJ1-2; D possibly corresponds to TRBD1 (6 bases). This CDR3 is built from 14 residues. Germline CDR1 and CDR2: LGHDT and YNNKEL (reference sequence). V gave up 3 bases and J gave up 7 bases, with 15 bases separating them. The CDR3 bases are TGTGCCAGCAGCCAGTCCACAGGGTGGAGTGGCTACACCTTC. This translates into CASSQSTGWSGYTF.

The chain joins TRBV21-1 to TRBJ2-5; TRBD1, as called in the table, went unchecked against the DNA. TRBV21-1 represents a pseudogene. The CDR3 is 13 amino acids. CDR3 sequence reads: CASNKGAQETQYF. CDR3 nucleotides: TGTGCCAGCAATAAAGGGGCCCAAGAGACCCAGTACTTC.

The chain has TRBV4-3 and TRBJ2-1; 11 bases line up with TRBD2. The CDR3 contains 15 residues. V lost 4 bases and J lost 8; bases outside the gene matches: 7. Germline V gene data show CDR1 as LGHNA and CDR2 as YSLEER. The CDR3 nucleotides are TGCGCCAGCAGCCGTTCGACTAGCGGGGTCGATGAGCAGTTCTTC. It encodes CASSRSTSGVDEQFF.

This chain joins TRBV5-1 and TRBJ2-5; D is possibly TRBD1 (7 bases). Germline CDR1 and CDR2: SGHRS and YFSETQ. The CDR3 runs to 16 residues. V was clipped by 0 bases and J by 1 base, with 13 bases between them. The CDR3 DNA reads as TGCGCCAGCAGCTTGGGGCCAGGGGGGCTCCAAGAGACCCAGTACTTC. As protein: CASSLGPGGLQETQYF.

V is TRBV27 and J is TRBJ2-2; weak D call: TRBD1 (6 bases). V dropped 5 bases and J dropped 5 bases, with 12 bases sitting between them. This CDR3 spans 14 amino acids. CDR1 and CDR2 from the germline V gene are MNHEY and SMNVEV (reference sequence). The CDR3 bases are TGTGCCAGCAGTGCCCAGGGGCGAACCGGGGAGCTGTTTTTT. Translated, it gives CASSAQGRTGELFF.

This chain uses TRBV9 with TRBJ2-5; 16 nucleotides line up with TRBD2. With 3 bases clipped from V and 4 bases from J, the junction kept 15 bases outside the gene matches. This CDR3 has 20 residues. Germline V CDR1 and CDR2: SGDLS, YYNGEE. In DNA form, the CDR3 reads TGTGCCAGCAGCGAGACTCCGGGACTAGCGGGGGGGCGAGCCGGAGAGACCCAGTACTTC. Its translation is CASSETPGLAGGRAGETQYF.

This chain links TRBV3-1 (or the pseudogene TRBV3-2) with TRBJ2-3; D is possibly TRBD2 (6 bases). Germline values: CDR1 LGHDT, CDR2 YNNKEL (reference sequence). Between the trimmed V and J ends, which lost 1 base and 2 bases, there was a span of 10 bases. The CDR3 has 15 amino acids. Written as DNA, the CDR3 is TGTGCCAGCAGCCAAGCCTCGGGGGACACAGATACGCAGTATTTT. Encoded protein: CASSQASGDTDTQYF.

The J gene is TRBJ2-5, the V gene TRBV9; 10 nucleotides match TRBD2. The CDR3 spans 16 residues. Germline values: CDR1 SGDLS, CDR2 YYNGEE. The junction had 9 bases not matched to a gene; V was cut back by 3 bases and J by 4 bases. CDR3 sequence (DNA): TGTGCCAGCAGCGCGGTGAGCGGGGGGGCCGGAGAGACCCAGTACTTC. Its protein product is CASSAVSGGAGETQYF.

The chain has TRBV10-3 and TRBJ2-3, with 8 bases lining up with TRBD1. The CDR3 covers 16 residues. From germline, CDR1 is ENHRY and CDR2 SYGVKD. The V segment lost 5 bases and the J segment 2 bases; nucleotides outside the gene matches: 9. The CDR3 here is CAISRQGMSLTDTQYF. For the CDR3, the DNA is TGTGCCATCAGTCGACAGGGGATGAGCCTCACAGATACGCAGTATTTT.

V is TRBV7-2 and J is TRBJ2-5; D remains unclear. Trimming pared 6 bases from V and 5 bases from J, leaving 22 bases between. This CDR3 comprises 16 residues. From germline, CDR1 is SGHTA and CDR2 FQGNSA. CDR3 protein: CASSQYATSQAETQYF. The CDR3, as DNA: TGTGCCAGCAGTCAGTACGCGACGTCCCAGGCGGAGACCCAGTACTTC.

The CDR3 protein is CASSLGGEQYF. CDR3 DNA sequence: TGTGCCAGCAGTTTGGGGGGCGAGCAGTACTTC. This chain connects TRBV12-3 or TRBV12-4 to TRBJ2-7, with a tentative D call TRBD2 (6 bases). V shed 3 bases and J shed 6 bases, with 6 bases lying between them. CDR3 size: 11 residues.

V and J are TRBV7-2 and TRBJ1-2; tentative D call: TRBD1 (5 bases). Between the trimmed V and J ends, which lost 5 bases and 4 bases, there was a span of 11 bases. Germline loops: CDR1 SGHTA, CDR2 FQGNSA. The CDR3 totals 13 residues. The DNA for the CDR3 is TGTGCCAGCAGCCTACGACAGTTCTATGGCTACACCTTC. This sequence encodes CASSLRQFYGYTF.

In DNA form, the CDR3 reads TGTGCCAGCGCCCTCTCGTCCGGGACAGGGTTCTACGAGCAGTACTTC. It yields the protein CASALSSGTGFYEQYF. The rearrangement uses TRBV19 and TRBJ2-7; 9 nucleotides match TRBD1. Germline-derived CDR1 and CDR2 are LNHDA and SQIVND (reference sequence). The CDR3 totals 16 residues. V lost 9 bases and J lost 3; bases outside the gene matches: 15.

The chain employs TRBV3-1 (or the pseudogene TRBV3-2) and TRBJ2-5, with D perhaps TRBD2 (5 bases). V lost 0 bases, J lost 5 bases, and 22 bases lay in between. CDR1 is LGHDT and CDR2 is YNNKEL in the germline V gene (reference sequence). The CDR3 totals 18 residues. The CDR3 sequence: CASSQDVLRVKRPETQYF. The CDR3 nucleotides are TGTGCCAGCAGCCAAGATGTGTTGCGGGTAAAACGTCCTGAGACCCAGTACTTC.

The genes are TRBV10-3 and TRBJ2-2, with TRBD2 matching 10 bases. After removal of 4 bases from V and 4 bases from J, the junction contained 6 bases not matched to a gene. Germline CDR1 is ENHRY and CDR2 is SYGVKD. CDR3 length: 16 residues. The CDR3 region has the DNA TGTGCCATCAGTGGATCGAGCGGGGGGGCCACCGGGGAGCTGTTTTTT. It encodes CAISGSSGGATGELFF.

The J gene is TRBJ2-7, the V gene TRBV20-1, with no clear D. The V end lost 3 bases, the J end lost 6 bases, and 12 bases lay between the germline ends. The germline V gene encodes CDR1 DFQATT and CDR2 SNEGSKA (reference sequence). This CDR3 is built from 12 residues. CDR3 residues: CSASRSNLEQYF. CDR3 DNA sequence: TGCAGTGCTAGTAGATCTAATCTCGAGCAGTACTTC.

The rearrangement uses TRBV19 and TRBJ1-1; D perhaps matches TRBD1 (6 bases). The CDR3 loop spans 11 amino acids. CDR1 and CDR2 (germline): LNHDA, SQIVND (reference sequence). V shed 5 bases and J shed 8 bases, with 9 bases lying between them. CDR3 loop: CASSAGTEAFF. In nucleotides, the CDR3 is TGTGCCAGTAGTGCCGGGACAGAAGCTTTCTTT.

The chain recombines TRBV7-9 with TRBJ2-4; D is possibly TRBD2 (6 bases). In germline, CDR1 is SEHNR, CDR2 FQNEAQ (reference sequence). CDR3 length equals 17 residues. Trimming removed 0 bases from V and 0 bases from J, with 12 bases in between. The CDR3: CASSLAGQGLAKNIQYF. DNA of the CDR3: TGTGCCAGCAGCTTAGCGGGGCAGGGACTAGCCAAAAACATTCAGTACTTC.

The chain uses TRBV27 and TRBJ1-1; a possible D gene is TRBD1 (5 bases). Trimming cost V 4 bases and J 3 bases, with 9 bases left between them. There are 13 residues in the CDR3. CDR1 is MNHEY and CDR2 is SMNVEV in the germline V gene (reference sequence). Here the CDR3 DNA reads TGTGCCAGCAGTTCGACAGTGGACACTGAAGCTTTCTTT. Translated: CASSSTVDTEAFF.

The chain recombines TRBV6-6 with TRBJ2-2, with 13 nucleotides matching TRBD2. CDR3 length equals 16 residues. Per germline, CDR1 MNHNY and CDR2 SVGAGI (reference sequence). V shed 4 bases, J shed 5 bases, and the junction held 4 bases outside the gene matches. The CDR3, as DNA: TGTGCCAGCAGTTCGACTAGCGGGGGGAGAACCGGGGAGCTGTTTTTT. It is translated as CASSSTSGGRTGELFF.